This is a list of T cell receptor beta chains from one sample in a study of cytomegalovirus exposure and HLA in healthy donors. Sequencing was performed with immunoSEQ multiplex PCR; in TCRdb, only in-frame clones are kept and a portion is missing. The repertoire holds around 110,000 clones, with about 87% as singletons. Sequencing input: PBMCs. The source is a young woman in good health and CMV-seropositive. Both conserved end residues are part of each CDR3. Each record gives: CDR3 DNA, CDR3 protein, J gene, clone size, D gene, CDR3 length, V gene. A D gene is named only where the DNA matches it firmly. The size entry is marked missing in some rows and otherwise reads once, few, many or a size class.

cdr3_nt: TGCGCCAGCAGCCACGCCTCGGCCCAGGTCGGGGGAATTCAGTACTTC
cdr3_aa: CASSHASAQVGGIQYF
j_call: TRBJ2-4
clone_size: NA
d_call: NA
cdr3_length: 16
v_call: TRBV4-3

cdr3_nt: TGTGCCAGCAGCTTAGCCTTTTCCTCTAGCACAGATACGCAGTATTTT
cdr3_aa: CASSLAFSSSTDTQYF
j_call: TRBJ2-3
clone_size: NA
d_call: NA
cdr3_length: 16
v_call: TRBV7-8

cdr3_nt: TGCGCCAGCAGTGAGACCGACAGGGGTGGTCAGCCCCAGCATTTT
cdr3_aa: CASSETDRGGQPQHF
j_call: TRBJ1-5
clone_size: NA
d_call: TRBD1
cdr3_length: 15
v_call: TRBV10-2

cdr3_nt: TGTGCCAGCAGTTTAGGGAGAGATGAGCAGTTCTTC
cdr3_aa: CASSLGRDEQFF
j_call: TRBJ2-1
clone_size: NA
d_call: NA
cdr3_length: 12
v_call: TRBV27

cdr3_nt: TGTGCCAGCAGTGTCGAGGGGGCTAATTCACCCCTCCACTTT
cdr3_aa: CASSVEGANSPLHF
j_call: TRBJ1-6
clone_size: once
d_call: TRBD1
cdr3_length: 14
v_call: TRBV25-1

cdr3_nt: TGTGCCTCGGGTGTGGGACTAGGACCGGATACGCAGTATTTT
cdr3_aa: CASGVGLGPDTQYF
j_call: TRBJ2-3
clone_size: NA
d_call: TRBD2
cdr3_length: 14
v_call: TRBV6-1

cdr3_nt: TGCGCCAGCAGACGCGGGGGGGCCACTGAAGCTTTCTTT
cdr3_aa: CASRRGGATEAFF
j_call: TRBJ1-1
clone_size: once
d_call: NA
cdr3_length: 13
v_call: TRBV5-1

cdr3_nt: TGTGCCAGCACGGAGACAGGGTACACCGGGGAGCTGTTTTTT
cdr3_aa: CASTETGYTGELFF
j_call: TRBJ2-2
clone_size: NA
d_call: TRBD1
cdr3_length: 14
v_call: TRBV27

cdr3_nt: TGTGCCAGCAGTTCCGGCGGTAGAGGGCTGGACTATGGCTACACCTTC
cdr3_aa: CASSSGGRGLDYGYTF
j_call: TRBJ1-2
clone_size: NA
d_call: NA
cdr3_length: 16
v_call: TRBV28

cdr3_nt: TGTGCCAGCAGCTTAGGGACAGGGGGCGTTGGGGCCAACGTCCTGACTTTC
cdr3_aa: CASSLGTGGVGANVLTF
j_call: TRBJ2-6
clone_size: NA
d_call: TRBD1
cdr3_length: 17
v_call: TRBV5-5

cdr3_nt: TGCGCCAGCAGCCCGGGACAGGGTCCTCAGCCCCAGCATTTT
cdr3_aa: CASSPGQGPQPQHF
j_call: TRBJ1-5
clone_size: NA
d_call: TRBD1
cdr3_length: 14
v_call: TRBV4-1

cdr3_nt: TGTGCCAGCAGCTTACCCAAACAGGGTCATGATTCACCCCTCCACTTT
cdr3_aa: CASSLPKQGHDSPLHF
j_call: TRBJ1-6
clone_size: NA
d_call: NA
cdr3_length: 16
v_call: TRBV5-4

cdr3_nt: TGTGCCAGCAGTGGGGGCTGGACTAGTCAAGAGACCCAGTACTTC
cdr3_aa: CASSGGWTSQETQYF
j_call: TRBJ2-5
clone_size: NA
d_call: TRBD2
cdr3_length: 15
v_call: TRBV6-1

cdr3_nt: TGCAGCGTAACAGGGGGGAGCATTCAGTACTTC
cdr3_aa: CSVTGGSIQYF
j_call: TRBJ2-4
clone_size: NA
d_call: TRBD1
cdr3_length: 11
v_call: TRBV29-1

cdr3_nt: TGTGCCAGCAGCCATTACAACTCCTACGAGCAGTACTTC
cdr3_aa: CASSHYNSYEQYF
j_call: TRBJ2-7
clone_size: NA
d_call: NA
cdr3_length: 13
v_call: TRBV5-4

cdr3_nt: TGTGCCAGCAGCGTTAGCGGGGGATTTAGCACAGATACGCAGTATTTT
cdr3_aa: CASSVSGGFSTDTQYF
j_call: TRBJ2-3
clone_size: NA
d_call: TRBD2
cdr3_length: 16
v_call: TRBV9

cdr3_nt: TGTGCCAGCAGTTTACCCATCACCCAGGGGCAGCCCCAGCATTTT
cdr3_aa: CASSLPITQGQPQHF
j_call: TRBJ1-5
clone_size: NA
d_call: NA
cdr3_length: 15
v_call: TRBV28

cdr3_nt: TGTGCCAGCAGCCCTGGAGACTTTGCTCGTGATGGCTACACCTTC
cdr3_aa: CASSPGDFARDGYTF
j_call: TRBJ1-2
clone_size: NA
d_call: NA
cdr3_length: 15
v_call: TRBV5-4

cdr3_nt: TGTGCCAGCAGAACGACAGGGACGACCCAGTACTTC
cdr3_aa: CASRTTGTTQYF
j_call: TRBJ2-5
clone_size: NA
d_call: TRBD1
cdr3_length: 12
v_call: TRBV27

cdr3_nt: TGTGCCAGCAGCGTAGGCGGGGAGACTGAAGCTTTCTTT
cdr3_aa: CASSVGGETEAFF
j_call: TRBJ1-1
clone_size: NA
d_call: NA
cdr3_length: 13
v_call: TRBV9

cdr3_nt: TGTGCCAGCAGCTTAGTTTCGGCAGGGGATCCTGGGGCCAACGTCCTGACTTTC
cdr3_aa: CASSLVSAGDPGANVLTF
j_call: TRBJ2-6
clone_size: NA
d_call: NA
cdr3_length: 18
v_call: TRBV7-8

cdr3_nt: TGTGCCAGCAGCGCCCCGGTGGTCCAGGGGGCTTTTAATGAGCAGTTCTTC
cdr3_aa: CASSAPVVQGAFNEQFF
j_call: TRBJ2-1
clone_size: NA
d_call: TRBD1
cdr3_length: 17
v_call: TRBV9

cdr3_nt: TGTGCCAGCAGTTCCCGCAGGCCAACTAATGAAAAACTGTTTTTT
cdr3_aa: CASSSRRPTNEKLFF
j_call: TRBJ1-4
clone_size: once
d_call: NA
cdr3_length: 15
v_call: TRBV6-5

cdr3_nt: TGTGCCAGCAGCGTAGCCCAGGGAGGCTACACCTTC
cdr3_aa: CASSVAQGGYTF
j_call: TRBJ1-2
clone_size: NA
d_call: NA
cdr3_length: 12
v_call: TRBV9